These T cell receptor beta chains were read from a single sample in a study of CD8 T cells in ankylosing spondylitis. One entry per CDR3 protein, called by TCRdb with MiXCR from the 5' RACE reads. Seen here are hundreds of thousands of distinct CDR3 sequences, 15% to 20% observed once, and the top ten hold 0.85% to 1.3%. Sequencing was done on a sample of blood, either unsorted or a sorted T cell fraction (not recorded which). The receptors were gathered from a male donor with ankylosing spondylitis. Both conserved end residues are part of each CDR3. Each record gives: D gene, clone size, J gene, V gene, CDR3 DNA, CDR3 protein. The D gene is left open where the match is weak. Clone sizes are given selectively: once, few, many, or a class where the clone is expanded.

>TRBD2|once|TRBJ2-5|TRBV11-2
TGTGCCAGCAGCTTACTAACGGGGGGGAGACAAGAGACCCAGTACTTC
CASSLLTGGRQETQYF
>-|few|TRBJ1-1|TRBV6-1
TGTGCCAGCAGGGGGGGGTTTTACACTGAAGCTTTCTTT
CASRGGFYTEAFF
>-|-|TRBJ1-5|TRBV2
TGTGCCAGCAGTTCCAGCGGGGATCAGCCCCAGCATTTT
CASSSSGDQPQHF
>-|few|TRBJ2-7|TRBV12-3/TRBV12-4
TGTGCCAGCAGTTTGTATGACGGATCCTACGAGCAGTACTTC
CASSLYDGSYEQYF
>-|-|TRBJ2-5|TRBV15
TGTGCCACCAGCAGAGACGACCGTTTGGCGTTAGAGACCCAGTACTTC
CATSRDDRLALETQYF
>-|-|TRBJ2-7|TRBV27
TGTGCCAGCCCCGGGGTGGGCAGGGCCCACGAGCAGTACTTC
CASPGVGRAHEQYF
>TRBD2|few|TRBJ2-7|TRBV6-6
TGTGCCAGCAGTTACGGGGGGGACTACGAGCAGTACTTC
CASSYGGDYEQYF
>TRBD2|-|TRBJ2-5|TRBV5-5
TGTGCCAGCAGCTTGGCTAGCGGGGACTCCCAAGAGACCCAGTACTTC
CASSLASGDSQETQYF
>-|-|TRBJ2-1|TRBV9
TGTGCCAGCAGCACGTCAGGTTACGAGCAGTTCTTC
CASSTSGYEQFF
>-|-|TRBJ1-2|TRBV11-1
TGTGCCAGCAGCTTACGGACCGACAGAAGCTATGGCTACACCTTC
CASSLRTDRSYGYTF
>TRBD1|-|TRBJ2-1|TRBV20-1
TGCAGTGCTAGAGTTGGGGAGCAGGGGGCTAAGAATGAGCAGTTCTTC
CSARVGEQGAKNEQFF
>TRBD2|-|TRBJ2-5|TRBV3-1
TGTGCCAGCTTTCTTAGCGGGAGCAAGCAGACCCAGTACTTC
CASFLSGSKQTQYF
>TRBD1|-|TRBJ2-7|TRBV2
TGTGCCAGCAGTGCCAACAGGGGGGAGTCCTACGAGCAGTACTTC
CASSANRGESYEQYF
>TRBD2|-|TRBJ2-7|TRBV12-3/TRBV12-4
TGTGCCAGCAGTCGCGAGCGGGACCCCTGGAACGAGCAGTACTTC
CASSRERDPWNEQYF
>-|-|TRBJ2-5|TRBV27
TGTGCCAGCAGCTTCAGGGGAGGCGTTGAGACCCAGTACTTC
CASSFRGGVETQYF
>TRBD2|few|TRBJ2-5|TRBV12-3/TRBV12-4
TGTGCCAGCAGCTCCCCTCGGGGGGGGCTGGAGACCCAGTACTTC
CASSSPRGGLETQYF
>-|few|TRBJ2-7|TRBV6-2/TRBV6-3
TGTGCCAGCAGTTACCTGAGCTCCTACGAGCAGTACTTC
CASSYLSSYEQYF
>-|-|TRBJ2-7|TRBV12-3/TRBV12-4
TGTGCCAGCAGTTTATCTAGCCCAACCTACGAGCAGTACTTC
CASSLSSPTYEQYF
>-|-|TRBJ2-2|TRBV7-2
TGTGCCAGCAGCCTAGTGGGTCAGGGGAGGGAGCTGTTTTTT
CASSLVGQGRELFF
>-|few|TRBJ2-7|TRBV7-8
TGTGCCAGCAGCTTACAGCCAATCTACGAGCAGTACTTC
CASSLQPIYEQYF
>-|-|TRBJ2-5|TRBV3-1
TGTGCCAGCAGCCAAGGACAGCGTGAGACCCAGTACTTC
CASSQGQRETQYF
>-|-|TRBJ2-5|TRBV18
TGTGCCAGCTCAATTGGCAAGCATGAAGAGACCCAGTACTTC
CASSIGKHEETQYF
>-|-|TRBJ2-7|TRBV15
TGTGCCACCAGCAGCCGGGTCTCACCCTCCTACGAGCAGTACTTC
CATSSRVSPSYEQYF
>-|many|TRBJ2-7|TRBV7-2
TGTGCCAGCAGCCCGAGTCACGAGCAGTACTTC
CASSPSHEQYF
>-|-|TRBJ2-7|TRBV15
TGTGCCACCAGCAGAGATGAGTTGGGCAACGAGCAGTACTTC
CATSRDELGNEQYF
>-|-|TRBJ1-2|TRBV20-1
TGCAGTGCTCAAGGGTTTCCGGGAGGCTACACCTTC
CSAQGFPGGYTF
>-|many|TRBJ1-5|TRBV5-1
TGCGCCAGCAGCTTGGTGGGGGGCGATCAGCCCCAGCATTTT
CASSLVGGDQPQHF
>TRBD1|-|TRBJ1-5|TRBV4-1
TGCGCCAGCAGCCGGGAAGCGGGACAGGGAAGCAATCAGCCCCAGCATTTT
CASSREAGQGSNQPQHF
>TRBD1|-|TRBJ2-7|TRBV20-1
TGCAGTGCTGGGGGACAGGGGACGTCCTACGAGCAGTACTTC
CSAGGQGTSYEQYF
>TRBD2|-|TRBJ2-1|TRBV6-1
TGTGCCATCTCCCGCGGGACTAGCTTCTACAATGAGCAGTTCTTC
CAISRGTSFYNEQFF
>-|-|TRBJ2-7|TRBV18
TGTGCCAGCTCACCAGGGGCAGTCTACGAGCAGTACTTC
CASSPGAVYEQYF
>-|few|TRBJ2-3|TRBV20-1
TGCAGTGCTAAGGGCGCTGCACGGGCTAGCACAGATACGCAGTATTTT
CSAKGAARASTDTQYF
>-|-|TRBJ1-1|TRBV29-1
TGCAGCGTTGAGTCACAGGGCGCAACTGAAGCTTTCTTT
CSVESQGATEAFF
>TRBD1|-|TRBJ1-1|TRBV28
TGTGCCAGCAACAGGGACAGGGTGAACACTGAAGCTTTCTTT
CASNRDRVNTEAFF
>TRBD2|few|TRBJ2-1|TRBV6-1
TGTGCCAGCAGTCGGGCTAGCGGGACTGCCTCCTACAATGAGCAGTTCTTC
CASSRASGTASYNEQFF
>-|-|TRBJ1-1|TRBV7-2
TGTGCCAGCAGCTTAGCGTATGACTCAGCTTTCTTT
CASSLAYDSAFF
>TRBD1|few|TRBJ1-5|TRBV7-2
TGTGCCAGCAGCTTAGCGGGACAGGGGGGTCAGCCCCAGCATTTT
CASSLAGQGGQPQHF
>-|-|TRBJ1-5|TRBV19
TGTGCCAGTAGTATCGGGGCTGATCAGCCCCAGCATTTT
CASSIGADQPQHF
>-|-|TRBJ1-5|TRBV28
TGTGCCAGCGCCGCGGGAGGGAGTGAGTCTCAGCCCCAGCATTTT
CASAAGGSESQPQHF
>-|-|TRBJ2-2|TRBV6-5
TGTGCCAGCAGTTACCAGCTTACCGGGGAGCTGTTTTTT
CASSYQLTGELFF
>-|few|TRBJ2-3|TRBV7-2
TGTGCCAGCAGCTTATTTAGCAGCTACATCACAGATACGCAGTATTTT
CASSLFSSYITDTQYF
>-|once|TRBJ2-7|TRBV20-1
TGCAGTGCTAGTGAAGGTGGGCTTTGGGAGCAGTACTTC
CSASEGGLWEQYF
>-|-|TRBJ2-1|TRBV5-1
TGCGCCAGCAGCTTAGGGGGAGGGCCTAGGAATGAGCAGTTCTTC
CASSLGGGPRNEQFF
>TRBD1|few|TRBJ2-3|TRBV7-9
TGTGCCAGCAGCACCACTGGGACAGACACCACAATGGATACGCAGTATTTT
CASSTTGTDTTMDTQYF
>-|-|TRBJ2-3|TRBV20-1
TGCAGTGCTAGAGATTCGTCCAGAGGAAGCACAGATACGCAGTATTTT
CSARDSSRGSTDTQYF
>-|few|TRBJ2-7|TRBV21-1
TGTGCCAGCAGCAGGGCGGACAGGGCCAAGGACTACGAGCAGTACTTC
CASSRADRAKDYEQYF
>TRBD1|-|TRBJ1-2|TRBV7-2
TGTGCCAGCAGCTTAGTTTCCCGAACAGGGGTTAACTATGGCTACACCTTC
CASSLVSRTGVNYGYTF
>TRBD2|few|TRBJ2-5|TRBV24-1
TGTGCCACCCGAGGAAGGACTAGCGGCCAAGAGACCCAGTACTTC
CATRGRTSGQETQYF
>-|few|TRBJ2-7|TRBV20-1
TGCAGTGCCTCAGTTGGGGTCCACTCCTACGAGCAGTACTTC
CSASVGVHSYEQYF
>-|many|TRBJ2-2|TRBV6-1
TGTGCCGCATGGGACGGTTACACCGGGGAGCTGTTTTTT
CAAWDGYTGELFF
>-|many|TRBJ2-1|TRBV12-3/TRBV12-4
TGTGCCAGCAGTTTAGAGGCAGGCCCGTACAATGAGCAGTTCTTC
CASSLEAGPYNEQFF
>-|-|TRBJ2-3|TRBV28
TGTGCCAGTCGAGAGGGGGGAGGCGGTAGCACAGATACGCAGTATTTT
CASREGGGGSTDTQYF
>TRBD1|-|TRBJ2-2|TRBV11-2
TGTGCCAGCAGCCCCCCCGGACAGGTGAACACCGGGGAGCTGTTTTTT
CASSPPGQVNTGELFF
>-|few|TRBJ2-3|TRBV7-9
TGTGCCAGCAGTAACACCGCAGATACGCAGTATTTT
CASSNTADTQYF